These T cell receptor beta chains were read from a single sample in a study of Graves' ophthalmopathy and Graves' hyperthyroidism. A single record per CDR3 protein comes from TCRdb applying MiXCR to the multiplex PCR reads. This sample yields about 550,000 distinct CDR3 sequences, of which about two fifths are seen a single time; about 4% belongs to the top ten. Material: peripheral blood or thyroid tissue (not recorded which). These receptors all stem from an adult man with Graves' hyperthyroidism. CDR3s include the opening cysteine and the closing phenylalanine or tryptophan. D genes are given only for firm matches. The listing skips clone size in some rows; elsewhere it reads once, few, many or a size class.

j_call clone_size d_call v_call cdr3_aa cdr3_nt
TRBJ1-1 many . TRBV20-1 CSASRERNTEAFF TGCAGTGCTAGTAGGGAACGGAACACTGAAGCTTTCTTT
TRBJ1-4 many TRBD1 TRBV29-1 CSVRQGGIEKLFF TGCAGCGTAAGACAGGGAGGGATTGAAAAACTGTTTTTT
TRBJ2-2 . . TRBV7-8 CASSEQLGNTGELFF TGTGCCAGCAGTGAACAGCTTGGGAACACCGGGGAGCTGTTTTTT
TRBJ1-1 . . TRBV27 CASSPGPLRDTEAFF TGTGCCAGCAGTCCGGGTCCCCTTCGGGACACTGAAGCTTTCTTT
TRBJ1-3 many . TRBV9 CASSVAPQSVDGNTIYF TGTGCCAGCAGCGTAGCCCCGCAGTCTGTGGACGGAAACACCATATATTTT
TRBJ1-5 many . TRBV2 CASSGKGGQPQHF TGTGCCAGCAGTGGTAAGGGCGGTCAGCCCCAGCATTTT
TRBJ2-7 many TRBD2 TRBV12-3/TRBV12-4 CASSLGLAGGWEQYF TGTGCCAGCAGTCTGGGACTAGCGGGAGGATGGGAGCAGTACTTC
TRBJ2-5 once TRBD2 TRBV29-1 CSALAGGLGETQYF TGCAGCGCCTTGGCGGGGGGCTTGGGCGAGACCCAGTACTTC
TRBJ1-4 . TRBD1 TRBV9 CASSVDGRGPNEKLFF TGTGCCAGCAGCGTAGACGGCAGGGGGCCCAATGAAAAACTGTTTTTT
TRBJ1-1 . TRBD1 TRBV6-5 CASRTGQTEAFF TGTGCCAGCAGGACAGGGCAGACTGAAGCTTTCTTT
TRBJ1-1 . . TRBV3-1 CASSSDTHTEAFF TGTGCCAGCAGCTCAGACACCCACACTGAAGCTTTCTTT
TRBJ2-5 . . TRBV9 CASSVATEGTQYF TGTGCCAGCAGCGTAGCTACGGAGGGGACCCAGTACTTC
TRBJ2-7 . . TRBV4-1 CASSPGPEGYSYEQYF TGCGCCAGCAGCCCCGGGCCCGAGGGATACTCCTACGAGCAGTACTTC
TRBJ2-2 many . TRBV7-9 CASSLGRVSGELFF TGTGCCAGCAGCTTGGGCAGGGTTTCCGGGGAGCTGTTTTTT
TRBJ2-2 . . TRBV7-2 CASNLPFLGELFF TGTGCCAGCAACCTACCCTTTCTCGGGGAGCTGTTTTTT
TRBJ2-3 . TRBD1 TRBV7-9 CAGSLEQEEQGDWTDTQYF TGTGCCGGCAGCTTAGAACAAGAGGAGCAGGGGGATTGGACAGATACGCAGTATTTT
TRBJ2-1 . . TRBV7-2 CASSRGPGAYNEQFF TGTGCCAGCAGTAGAGGGCCGGGGGCCTACAATGAGCAGTTCTTC
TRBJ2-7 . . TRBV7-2 CASSQDEGTLRGEQYF TGTGCCAGCAGCCAAGACGAAGGGACGCTCCGGGGAGAGCAGTACTTC
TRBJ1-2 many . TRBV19 CASSIDLYFGYTF TGTGCCAGTAGTATAGATTTATATTTTGGCTACACCTTC
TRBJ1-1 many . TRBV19 CASSIGTDTEAFF TGTGCCAGTAGTATAGGGACCGACACTGAAGCTTTCTTT
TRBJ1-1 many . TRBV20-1 CSAKTTGNMNTEAFF TGCAGTGCTAAAACTACAGGGAATATGAACACTGAAGCTTTCTTT
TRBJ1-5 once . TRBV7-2 CASSLRVEQPQHF TGTGCCAGCAGCTTAAGGGTAGAACAGCCCCAGCATTTT
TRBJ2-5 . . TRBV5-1 CASSLFEIRTPIETQYF TGCGCCAGCAGCTTGTTCGAGATAAGGACACCCATAGAGACCCAGTACTTC
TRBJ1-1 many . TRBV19 CASTAAVPNTEAFF TGTGCCAGTACCGCGGCGGTCCCGAACACTGAAGCTTTCTTT
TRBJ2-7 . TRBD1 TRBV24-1 CATSARRQGAYEQYF TGTGCCACCAGTGCTAGGAGGCAGGGGGCCTACGAGCAGTACTTC
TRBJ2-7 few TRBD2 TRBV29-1 CSVGGLALNEQYF TGCAGCGTTGGGGGACTAGCGCTGAACGAGCAGTACTTC
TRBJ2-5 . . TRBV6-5 CASSLFVGFQETQYF TGTGCCAGCAGTTTATTTGTGGGTTTCCAAGAGACCCAGTACTTC